The 29 T cell receptor beta chains below were found in one sample sequenced in a study of post-analysis software for immune sequencing data. Study-level results: Five TRBV segments occurring more often in patients than controls included TRBV5-6, TRBV5-1 and TRBV20-1.

Libraries were made from TCR beta cDNA, and they carried unique molecular identifiers. TCRdb called the PCR reads again in MiXCR, with one record for every CDR3 protein. Of about 400,000 distinct CDR3 sequences listed, around 37% are singletons. These receptors' targets are unknown. Sequenced input: blood. The source of these receptors is a girl aged 5 to 17 with multiple sclerosis.

The gene calls are TRBV10-2 and TRBJ1-2, with D maybe TRBD1 (5 bases). Germline CDR1 is WSHSY and CDR2 is SAAADI. This CDR3 is 14 amino acids long. V lost 3 bases and J lost 4, with 12 bases in between. In nucleotides, the CDR3 is TGCGCCAGCAGTGATCGGTGGGGCTCCTATGGCTACACCTTC. It translates to CASSDRWGSYGYTF.

This rearrangement joins TRBV4-2 to TRBJ2-1; D is tentatively TRBD1 or TRBD2 (5 bases each). The CDR3 is 18 amino acids. Germline assignment: CDR1 LGHNA and CDR2 YNFKEQ. V was clipped by 5 bases and J by 4 bases, with 24 bases between them. CDR3 loop: CASSLGPLKGTRYNEQFF. Written as DNA, the CDR3 is TGTGCCAGCAGCTTAGGTCCTCTAAAAGGGACCAGGTACAATGAGCAGTTCTTC.

This clonotype was picked up a small number of times. This rearrangement joins TRBV10-3 to TRBJ2-5; 7 bases line up with TRBD1. Germline V gene lookup returns CDR1 ENHRY and CDR2 SYGVKD. The CDR3 contains 14 residues. Trimming took 3 bases from V and 2 from J; bases not matched to a gene: 3. CDR3 protein: CAISDGRGQETQYF. CDR3 bases: TGTGCCATCAGTGATGGCAGGGGGCAAGAGACCCAGTACTTC.

The chain links TRBV15 to TRBJ1-4; no clear D gene. Deletions cut 1 base from V and 5 bases from J, with 14 bases between. The germline CDR1 and CDR2 sequences are LNHNV and YYDKDF (reference sequence). The CDR3 is made up of 16 amino acids. The CDR3: CATSRAGTAMNEKLFF. The CDR3 DNA sequence: TGTGCCACCAGCAGAGCCGGCACGGCCATGAATGAAAAACTGTTTTTT.

This clonotype was seen a handful of times. This chain connects TRBV7-2 to TRBJ2-3, with a possible D match to TRBD2 (6 bases). Between the trimmed V and J ends, which lost 0 bases and 9 bases, there was a span of 22 bases. CDR3 length equals 17 residues. CDR1 is SGHTA, CDR2 FQGNSA, per germline. In DNA, the CDR3 is TGTGCCAGCAGCTTAGCCGCTCTAGCGTTTACCCCCAGGACGCAGTATTTT. This gives the protein CASSLAALAFTPRTQYF.

The CDR3 loop is CATSDIPQGVQNYEQYF. In nucleotides, the CDR3 is TGTGCCACCAGTGATATACCGCAGGGGGTGCAGAACTACGAGCAGTACTTC. The genes are TRBV24-1 and TRBJ2-7, with 7 bases that match TRBD1. Trimming took 3 bases from V and 3 from J; bases not matched to a gene: 13. Per the germline V gene, CDR1 is KGHDR and CDR2 is SFDVKD. CDR3 length: 17 amino acids.

This chain connects TRBV7-8 to TRBJ2-1; 8 nucleotides agree with TRBD2. The CDR3 runs 18 residues. With 9 bases clipped from V and 2 bases from J, the junction kept 18 bases outside the gene matches. The germline V gene has CDR1 SGHVS and CDR2 FQNEAQ. The CDR3 here is CASNREGGQCGTYNEQFF. CDR3 coding DNA: TGTGCCAGTAACCGGGAGGGGGGGCAGTGTGGTACCTACAATGAGCAGTTCTTC.

This chain uses TRBV5-1 with TRBJ2-5; tentatively, D is TRBD1 (6 bases). CDR1 is SGHRS, CDR2 YFSETQ, per germline. With 0 bases removed from V and 3 bases from J, the gap between germline ends came to 6 bases. There are 13 residues in the CDR3. CDR3 sequence (DNA): TGCGCCAGCAGCTTGGAGGGGGAAGAGACCCAGTACTTC. It specifies CASSLEGEETQYF.

V is TRBV6-1 and J is TRBJ2-1; 9 bases are a match to TRBD1. Germline CDR1 is MNHNS and CDR2 is SASEGT. Unmatched junction bases numbered 8, after V lost 8 bases and J lost 6 bases. The CDR3 has 14 residues. CDR3 loop: CASGAGTGSNEQFF. CDR3 nucleotides: TGTGCCAGCGGGGCCGGGACAGGGAGCAATGAGCAGTTCTTC.

This clonotype was counted a few times. The chain uses TRBV12-3 or TRBV12-4 and TRBJ1-6; 8 bases line up with TRBD1. The trim removed 7 bases at V and 3 bases at J, leaving 5 bases unmatched. CDR3 length equals 15 residues. CDR3 sequence: CASTLTGVYNSPLHF. CDR3 DNA: TGTGCCAGCACCCTGACAGGGGTCTATAATTCACCCCTCCACTTT.

The J gene is TRBJ1-4, the V gene TRBV28, with 9 bases identical to TRBD1. In germline, CDR1 is MDHEN, CDR2 SYDVKM. The CDR3 is made up of 17 amino acids. The ends lost 10 bases at V and 0 bases at J; junction bases unmatched: 12. CDR3 nucleotide sequence: TGTGCCACCGATTGGGGACAGGGCCCGACAACTAATGAAAAACTGTTTTTT. Its protein product is CATDWGQGPTTNEKLFF.

This clonotype came up a few times. The chain employs TRBV7-9 and TRBJ2-7, with D unresolved. V lost 3 bases and J lost 2, with 11 bases in between. The length of the CDR3 is 14 residues. The V gene's germline CDR1 is SEHNR and CDR2 FQNEAQ (reference sequence). The CDR3 sequence is CASSFPRTPYEQYF. The CDR3 bases are TGTGCCAGCAGCTTTCCTCGGACCCCCTACGAGCAGTACTTC.

The chain combines TRBV12-3 or TRBV12-4 with TRBJ1-4; maybe TRBD1 (6 bases). V lost 4 bases to trimming and J lost 7 bases, with 10 bases between them. This CDR3 has 13 amino acids. Here the CDR3 reads CASSYPGVEKLFF. CDR3 nucleotide sequence: TGTGCCAGCAGTTATCCAGGGGTTGAAAAACTGTTTTTT.

About this clonotype: A read error may explain this, as a much larger clone is one base away. This chain connects TRBV5-1 to TRBJ2-1; the D gene could be TRBD1 or TRBD2 (5 bases each). The V end was cut by 0 bases, the J end by 5 bases, with 18 bases between. Germline V gene data show CDR1 as SGHRS and CDR2 as YFSETQ. CDR3 length: 17 residues. In nucleotides, the CDR3 is TGCGCCAGCAGCTTGGCCGACACGGGGCAGGCCAACAATGAGCAGTTCTTC. This translates into CASSLADTGQANNEQFF.

J is TRBJ2-7 and V is TRBV20-1; 11 nucleotides align to TRBD2. Germline lookup yields CDR1 DFQATT and CDR2 SNEGSKA (reference sequence). The junction had 10 bases not matched to a gene; V was cut back by 3 bases and J by 0 bases. The CDR3 has 17 residues. CDR3 in DNA: TGCAGTGCTAGTGGTGGGCTAGCGGGGGGCCGCTCCTACGAGCAGTACTTC. Residues: CSASGGLAGGRSYEQYF.

Regarding this clonotype: At one end the junction does not follow the germline gene, possibly because of a read error. This chain links TRBV27 with TRBJ2-3; D may be TRBD1 (6 bases). The germline V gene encodes CDR1 MNHEY and CDR2 SMNVEV (reference sequence). CDR3 length: 12 amino acids. The CDR3 nucleotides read TGTGTCAGCAGGGGAAGCACAGATACGCAGTATTTT. It translates to CVSRGSTDTQYF.

This chain links TRBV10-3 with TRBJ2-7; 10 nucleotides line up with TRBD1. The length of the CDR3 is 16 residues. V was pared by 2 bases and J by 0 bases, with 4 bases of the junction left unmatched. CDR1 and CDR2 (germline): ENHRY, SYGVKD. CDR3 protein: CAISEPGQGNSYEQYF. The CDR3 DNA reads TGTGCCATCAGTGAGCCGGGACAGGGGAACTCCTACGAGCAGTACTTC.

The DNA of the CDR3 is TGCAGTGCTCCTTCTGGGGGGGGTCCTTACCCTCGCTATGGCTACACCTTC. This sequence encodes CSAPSGGGPYPRYGYTF. The chain uses TRBV20-1 and TRBJ1-2; D possibly corresponds to TRBD1 (5 bases). This CDR3 has 17 amino acids. Germline assignment: CDR1 DFQATT and CDR2 SNEGSKA (reference sequence). V was trimmed by 5 bases and J by 4 bases, leaving 26 bases between them.

The chain joins TRBV28 to TRBJ1-5, with a weak D call TRBD1 (6 bases). The CDR3 is made up of 20 amino acids. The germline V and J ends were trimmed by 7 bases and 1 base, with 29 bases remaining between them. Germline V lookup: CDR1 MDHEN, CDR2 SYDVKM. The CDR3 is CASKGWGYPGQGTSNQPQHF. Written as DNA, the CDR3 is TGTGCCAGCAAGGGCTGGGGATACCCGGGGCAGGGGACGAGCAATCAGCCCCAGCATTTT. Combining the CDR3 with reference TRBV28 and TRBJ1-5 gives the whole variable domain DVKVTQSSRYLVKRTGEKVFLECVQDMDHENMFWYRQDPGLGLRLIYFSYDVKMKEKGDIPEGYSVSREKKERFSLILESASTNQTSMYLCASKGWGYPGQGTSNQPQHFGDGTRLSIL.

This chain uses TRBV28 with TRBJ2-5; 9 nucleotides align to TRBD2. The germline gives CDR1 MDHEN, CDR2 SYDVKM. The J segment lost 1 base and the V segment lost 2 bases, leaving 2 bases of the junction unmatched. There are 15 residues in the CDR3. The CDR3 is CASSLPTSGQETQYF. CDR3 DNA: TGTGCCAGCAGTTTACCGACTAGCGGCCAAGAGACCCAGTACTTC.

The genes are TRBV13 and TRBJ2-1; 10 bases line up with TRBD2. Germline CDR1 is PRHDT and CDR2 is FYEKMQ (reference sequence). The CDR3 covers 15 residues. Trimming took 8 bases from V and 7 from J; bases not matched to a gene: 11. CDR3 protein: CASLLGLAAGNEQFF. In DNA, the CDR3 is TGTGCCAGCCTCCTCGGACTAGCGGCTGGAAATGAGCAGTTCTTC.

This clonotype was seen more than once but under ten times. J is TRBJ2-5 and V is TRBV2; D gene uncertain. Per the germline V gene, CDR1 is SNHLY and CDR2 is FYNNEI. V was pared by 6 bases and J by 5 bases, with 10 bases between. The CDR3 runs to 12 residues. CDR3 sequence (DNA): TGTGCCAGCAGCCCGCACTTGGAGACCCAGTACTTC. Its translation: CASSPHLETQYF.

A few counts support this clonotype. The chain couples TRBV29-1 to TRBJ1-2; D gene ambiguous. Germline assignment: CDR1 SQVTM and CDR2 ANQGSEA. This CDR3 region has 12 residues. V dropped 6 bases and J dropped 4 bases, with 12 bases sitting between them. CDR3 sequence: CSVLDGPYGYTF. In DNA, the CDR3 is TGCAGCGTGCTTGACGGACCCTATGGCTACACCTTC.

The V gene is TRBV12-3 or TRBV12-4, the J gene TRBJ1-2, with a possible D match to TRBD1 (6 bases). This CDR3 is built from 15 residues. Deletions cut 2 bases from V and 4 bases from J, with 14 bases between. The CDR3 here is CASSLRQVPTYGYTF. CDR3 nucleotides: TGTGCCAGCAGTTTACGACAGGTTCCCACCTATGGCTACACCTTC.

Only a few counts were recorded for this clonotype. The gene calls are TRBV4-2 and TRBJ1-2; D is unclear. This CDR3 has 14 amino acids. Trimming left V 0 bases short and J 5 bases short, with 10 bases between. Germline assignment: CDR1 LGHNA and CDR2 YNFKEQ. For the CDR3, the DNA is TGTGCCAGCAGCCAAGATCCGGGGTCTTATGGCTACACCTTC. This gives the protein CASSQDPGSYGYTF.

V gene TRBV27 combines with J gene TRBJ1-1; TRBD1 is a possible D gene (5 bases). V lost 5 bases to trimming and J lost 3 bases, with 16 bases between them. In germline, CDR1 is MNHEY, CDR2 SMNVEV (reference sequence). This CDR3 has 15 residues. This chain's CDR3 is CASSNGAGADTEAFF. DNA for the CDR3: TGTGCCAGCAGTAACGGGGCCGGAGCCGACACTGAAGCTTTCTTT.

This clonotype appeared a few times. This chain links TRBV13 with TRBJ1-2, with D perhaps TRBD1 (5 bases). CDR1 and CDR2 (germline): PRHDT, FYEKMQ (reference sequence). This CDR3 contains 15 residues. Trimming cost V 3 bases and J 4 bases, with 15 bases left between them. CDR3 sequence (DNA): TGTGCCAGCAGCTTTTTCAGGGCCCTAGGCTATGGCTACACCTTC. Its translation is CASSFFRALGYGYTF.

There are a few counts of this clonotype. The chain links TRBV7-2 to TRBJ2-1, with D possibly matching TRBD2 (6 bases). CDR1 and CDR2 (germline): SGHTA, FQGNSA. The V and J ends lost 11 bases and 8 bases respectively, with 13 bases between them. The CDR3 has 11 amino acids. CDR3: CAGFSSDEQFF. CDR3 nucleotide sequence: TGTGCCGGATTTTCTAGCGATGAGCAGTTCTTC.

The V and J genes are TRBV3-1 and TRBJ1-6; 7 bases are a match to TRBD1. The CDR3 loop spans 14 amino acids. Germline lookup yields CDR1 LGHDT and CDR2 YNNKEL (reference sequence). J was trimmed by 6 bases and V by 3 bases; bases with no gene match: 2. CDR3 DNA: TGTGCCAGCAGCCATGGACAGGTTAATTCACCCCTCCACTTT. It codes for CASSHGQVNSPLHF.